The 3 T cell receptor beta chains listed next were all sequenced from one sample in a study of T cell repertoires in cytomegalovirus infection. TCRdb recomputed calls from the reads with MiXCR, one row per CDR3 protein. The data show just over 450,000 distinct CDR3 sequences, 42% seen once. These TCRs are of unknown antigen specificity. The input for sequencing was cultured PBMCs, taken from culture after CMV antigen stimulation. Source of these receptors: a human donor in good health (CMV status not recorded). Some clones in this sample may be carry-over from other donors' samples.

Concerning this clonotype: A read error may produce the germline difference seen at one junction end. The chain uses TRBV7-2 and TRBJ2-1; D is tentatively TRBD1 or TRBD2 (7 bases each). Germline CDR1 SGHTA, CDR2 FQGNSA. This CDR3 is built from 14 residues. The CDR3 protein is CACRGGGSRYEQFF. CDR3 DNA: TGTGCCTGCAGAGGGGGCGGGAGCCGATATGAGCAGTTCTTC.

The chain links TRBV4-1 to TRBJ1-3, with D unresolved. Germline CDR1 is MGHRA and CDR2 is YSYEKL. V lost 0 bases and J 0 bases, leaving 9 bases between the germline ends. The CDR3 spans 16 residues. The CDR3 DNA sequence: TGCGCCAGCAGCCAAGATCACGGGGTCTCTGGAAACACCATATATTTT. As protein: CASSQDHGVSGNTIYF.

V usage is TRBV7-9 and J usage is TRBJ2-7, with D possibly matching TRBD2 (6 bases). Germline V gene sequence: CDR1 SEHNR, CDR2 FQNEAQ (reference sequence). Trimming cost V 6 bases and J 0 bases, with 15 bases left between them. The CDR3 is 15 residues long. The CDR3 DNA reads TGTGCCAGCAGAAATGCCCGGGACTTCTCCTACGAGCAGTACTTC. It is translated as CASRNARDFSYEQYF.